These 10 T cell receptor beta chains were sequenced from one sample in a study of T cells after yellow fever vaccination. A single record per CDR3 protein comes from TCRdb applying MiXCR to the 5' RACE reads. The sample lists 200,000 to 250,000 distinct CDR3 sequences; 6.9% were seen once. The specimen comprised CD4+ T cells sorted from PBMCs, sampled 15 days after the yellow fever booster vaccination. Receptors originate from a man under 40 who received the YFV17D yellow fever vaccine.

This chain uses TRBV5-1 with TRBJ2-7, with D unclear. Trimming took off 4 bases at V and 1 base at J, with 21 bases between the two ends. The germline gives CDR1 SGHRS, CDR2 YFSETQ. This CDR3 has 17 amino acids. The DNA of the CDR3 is TGCGCCAGCAGCCCAACTATCGTGTCGAGAGTATCCTACGAGCAGTACTTC. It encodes CASSPTIVSRVSYEQYF.

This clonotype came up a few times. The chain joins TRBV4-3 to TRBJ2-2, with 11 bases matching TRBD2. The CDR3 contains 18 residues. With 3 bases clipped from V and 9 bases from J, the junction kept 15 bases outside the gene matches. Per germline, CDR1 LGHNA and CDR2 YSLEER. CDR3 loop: CASSHELRTLAGARELFF. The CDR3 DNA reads TGCGCCAGCAGCCACGAGCTCCGTACACTAGCGGGAGCCCGGGAGCTGTTTTTT.

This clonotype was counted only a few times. The CDR3 DNA follows: TGTGCCAGTAGTACCCAAGGGACAGGGGTCTATGGCTACACCTTC. It is translated as CASSTQGTGVYGYTF. The chain joins TRBV19 to TRBJ1-2, with TRBD1 identical over 10 bases. The V gene end was trimmed by 4 bases and the J gene end by 4 bases; junction bases not matched to a gene: 6. CDR3 size: 15 residues. Germline CDR1 is LNHDA and CDR2 is SQIVND (reference sequence).

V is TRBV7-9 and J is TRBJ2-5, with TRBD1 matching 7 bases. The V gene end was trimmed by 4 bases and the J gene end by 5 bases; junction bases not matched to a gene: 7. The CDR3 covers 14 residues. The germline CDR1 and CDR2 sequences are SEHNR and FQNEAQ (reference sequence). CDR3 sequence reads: CASSSEDRRETQYF. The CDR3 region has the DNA TGTGCCAGCAGCTCAGAGGACAGGCGCGAGACCCAGTACTTC.

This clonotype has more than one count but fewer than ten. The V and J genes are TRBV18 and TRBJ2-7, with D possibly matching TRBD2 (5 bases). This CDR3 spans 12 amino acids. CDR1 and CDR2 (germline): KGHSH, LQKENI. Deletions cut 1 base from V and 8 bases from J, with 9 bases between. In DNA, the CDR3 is TGTGCCAGCTCACCACGGGGAGAGCAGCAGTACTTC. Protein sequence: CASSPRGEQQYF.

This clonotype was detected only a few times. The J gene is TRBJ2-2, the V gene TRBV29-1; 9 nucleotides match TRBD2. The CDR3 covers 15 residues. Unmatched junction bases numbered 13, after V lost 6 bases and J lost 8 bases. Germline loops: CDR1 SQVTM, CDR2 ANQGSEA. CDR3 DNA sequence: TGCAGCGTCGGCCGGGGCGGGAGGGCCCTTGGGGAGCTGTTTTTT. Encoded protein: CSVGRGGRALGELFF.

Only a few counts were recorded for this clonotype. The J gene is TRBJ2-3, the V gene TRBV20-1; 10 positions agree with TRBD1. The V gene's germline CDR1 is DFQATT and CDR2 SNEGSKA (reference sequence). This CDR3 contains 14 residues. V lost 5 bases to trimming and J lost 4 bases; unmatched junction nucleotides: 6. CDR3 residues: CSAPGQGQPDTQYF. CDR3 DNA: TGCAGTGCTCCGGGACAGGGGCAGCCAGATACGCAGTATTTT.

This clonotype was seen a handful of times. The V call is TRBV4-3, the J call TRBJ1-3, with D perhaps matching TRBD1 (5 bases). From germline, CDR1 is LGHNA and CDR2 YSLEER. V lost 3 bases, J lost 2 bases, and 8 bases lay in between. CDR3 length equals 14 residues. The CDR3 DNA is TGCGCCAGCAGCCAGGCCAGGGCTGGAAACACCATATATTTT. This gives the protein CASSQARAGNTIYF.

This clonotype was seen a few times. The CDR3 DNA reads as TGTGCCAGCAGTTTGGGAGGGAGACTTCTGCATTTT. This sequence encodes CASSLGGRLLHF. The chain is built from TRBV12-3 or TRBV12-4 and TRBJ1-5, with no clear D. V was trimmed by 3 bases and J by 15 bases, leaving 15 bases between them. The CDR3 has 12 amino acids.

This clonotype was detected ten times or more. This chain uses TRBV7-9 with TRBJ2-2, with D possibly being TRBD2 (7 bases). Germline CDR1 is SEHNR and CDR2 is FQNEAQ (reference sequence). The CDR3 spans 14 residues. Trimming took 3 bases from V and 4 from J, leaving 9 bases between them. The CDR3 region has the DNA TGTGCCAGCAGCTTGGGAGGGGGCACCGGGGAGCTGTTTTTT. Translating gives CASSLGGGTGELFF.